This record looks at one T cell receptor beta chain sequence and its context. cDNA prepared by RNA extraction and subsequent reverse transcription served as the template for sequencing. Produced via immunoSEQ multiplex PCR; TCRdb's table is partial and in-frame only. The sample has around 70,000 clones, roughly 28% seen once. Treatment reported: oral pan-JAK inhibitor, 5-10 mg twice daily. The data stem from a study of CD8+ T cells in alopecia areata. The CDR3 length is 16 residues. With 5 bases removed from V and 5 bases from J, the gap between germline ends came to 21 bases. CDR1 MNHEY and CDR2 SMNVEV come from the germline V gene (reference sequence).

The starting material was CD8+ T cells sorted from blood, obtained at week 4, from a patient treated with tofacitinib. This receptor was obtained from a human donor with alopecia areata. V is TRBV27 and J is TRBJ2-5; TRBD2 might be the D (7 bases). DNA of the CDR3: TGTGCCAGCAGTACCCCATTGGGGGGGCTAATTGAGACCCAGTACTTC. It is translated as CASSTPLGGLIETQYF.